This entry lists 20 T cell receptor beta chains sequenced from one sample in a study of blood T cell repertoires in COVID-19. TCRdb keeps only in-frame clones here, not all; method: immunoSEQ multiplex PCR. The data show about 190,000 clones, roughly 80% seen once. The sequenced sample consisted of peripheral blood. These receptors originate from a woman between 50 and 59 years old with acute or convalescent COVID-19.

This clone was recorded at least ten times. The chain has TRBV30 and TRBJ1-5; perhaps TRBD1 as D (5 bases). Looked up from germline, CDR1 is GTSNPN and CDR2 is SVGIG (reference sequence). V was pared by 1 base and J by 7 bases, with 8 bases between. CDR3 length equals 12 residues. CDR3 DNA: TGTGCCTGGAGTGCTCCAGGGCAGCCCCAGCATTTT. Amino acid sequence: CAWSAPGQPQHF.

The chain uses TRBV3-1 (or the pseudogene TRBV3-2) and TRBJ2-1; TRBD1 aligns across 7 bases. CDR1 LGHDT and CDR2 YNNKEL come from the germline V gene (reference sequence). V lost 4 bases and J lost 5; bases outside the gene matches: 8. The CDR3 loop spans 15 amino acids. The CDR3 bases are TGTGCCAGCAGCCCTCCAGGGGGTACTCACAATGAGCAGTTCTTC. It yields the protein CASSPPGGTHNEQFF.

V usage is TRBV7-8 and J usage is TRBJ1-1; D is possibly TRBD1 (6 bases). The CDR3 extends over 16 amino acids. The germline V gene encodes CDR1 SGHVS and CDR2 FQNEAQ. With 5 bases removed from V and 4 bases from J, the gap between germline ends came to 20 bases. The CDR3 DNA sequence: TGTGCCAGCAGCATTAGAGACAGGCCACAGGGCACTGAAGCTTTCTTT. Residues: CASSIRDRPQGTEAFF.

The CDR3 here is CASRPDRGNGGYTF. DNA for the CDR3: TGTGCCAGCAGACCAGACAGGGGGAATGGTGGCTACACCTTC. The V gene is TRBV6-4, the J gene TRBJ1-2, with 9 bases fitting TRBD1. V lost 6 bases to trimming and J lost 7 bases; unmatched junction nucleotides: 9. The CDR3 consists of 14 residues. Germline assignment: CDR1 MRHNA and CDR2 SNTAGT.

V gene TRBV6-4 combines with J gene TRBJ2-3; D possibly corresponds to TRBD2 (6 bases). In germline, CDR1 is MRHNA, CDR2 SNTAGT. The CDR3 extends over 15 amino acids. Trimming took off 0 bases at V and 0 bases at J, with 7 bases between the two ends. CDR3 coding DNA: TGTGCCAGCAGTGACTCCGGGACTAGCACAGATACGCAGTATTTT. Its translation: CASSDSGTSTDTQYF.

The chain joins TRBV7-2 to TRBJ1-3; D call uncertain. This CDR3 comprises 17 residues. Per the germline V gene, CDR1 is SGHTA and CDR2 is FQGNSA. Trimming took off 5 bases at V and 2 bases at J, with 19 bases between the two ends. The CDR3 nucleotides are TGTGCCAGCAGCCCAACCGGAGGGCCCCGGACTGGAAACACCATATATTTT. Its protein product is CASSPTGGPRTGNTIYF.

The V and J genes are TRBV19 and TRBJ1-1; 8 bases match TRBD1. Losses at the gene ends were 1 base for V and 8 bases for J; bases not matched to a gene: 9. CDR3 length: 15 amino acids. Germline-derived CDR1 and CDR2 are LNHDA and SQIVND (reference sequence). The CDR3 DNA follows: TGTGCCAGTAGTATAGTGGCAGGGGGCGCGTCCGAAGCTTTCTTT. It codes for CASSIVAGGASEAFF.

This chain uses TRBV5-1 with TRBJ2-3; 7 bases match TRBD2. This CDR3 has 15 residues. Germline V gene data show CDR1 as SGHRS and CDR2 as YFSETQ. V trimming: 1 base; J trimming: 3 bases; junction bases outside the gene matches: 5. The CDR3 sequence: CASSLSGGVTDTQYF. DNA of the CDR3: TGCGCCAGCAGCTTGTCGGGGGGTGTGACAGATACGCAGTATTTT.

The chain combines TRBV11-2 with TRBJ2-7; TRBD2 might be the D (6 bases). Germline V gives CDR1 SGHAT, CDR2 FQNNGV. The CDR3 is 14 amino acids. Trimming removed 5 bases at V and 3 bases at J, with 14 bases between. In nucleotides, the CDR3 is TGTGCCAGCAGCCGTATTACCGGGGGCTACGAGCAGTACTTC. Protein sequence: CASSRITGGYEQYF.

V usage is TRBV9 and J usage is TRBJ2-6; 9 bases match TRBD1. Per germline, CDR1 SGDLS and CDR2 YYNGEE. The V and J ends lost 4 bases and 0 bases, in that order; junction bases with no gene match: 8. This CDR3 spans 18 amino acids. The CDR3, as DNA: TGTGCCAGCAGCCCCCAGACAGGGGGAGGCTCTGGGGCCAACGTCCTGACTTTC. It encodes CASSPQTGGGSGANVLTF.

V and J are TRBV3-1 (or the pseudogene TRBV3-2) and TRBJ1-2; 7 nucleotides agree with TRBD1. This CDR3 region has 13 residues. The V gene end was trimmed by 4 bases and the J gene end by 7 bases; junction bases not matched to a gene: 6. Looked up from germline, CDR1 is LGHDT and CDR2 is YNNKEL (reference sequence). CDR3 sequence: CASSRQGIFGYTF. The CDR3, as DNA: TGTGCCAGCAGCCGACAGGGAATTTTTGGCTACACCTTC.

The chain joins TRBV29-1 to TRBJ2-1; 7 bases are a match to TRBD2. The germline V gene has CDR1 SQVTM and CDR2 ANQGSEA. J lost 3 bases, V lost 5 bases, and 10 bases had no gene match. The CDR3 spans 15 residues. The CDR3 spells CSVPTSATIYNEQFF. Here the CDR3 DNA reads TGCAGCGTTCCAACTAGCGCTACCATCTACAATGAGCAGTTCTTC.

The CDR3 protein is CASIHSKGKWAGNTIYF. The CDR3 region has the DNA TGTGCCAGCATCCACTCGAAGGGGAAATGGGCTGGAAACACCATATATTTT. This chain connects TRBV28 to TRBJ1-3; possibly TRBD1 for D (5 bases). The CDR3 is made up of 17 amino acids. The V gene's germline CDR1 is MDHEN and CDR2 SYDVKM. Trimming removed 7 bases at V and 2 bases at J, with 21 bases between.

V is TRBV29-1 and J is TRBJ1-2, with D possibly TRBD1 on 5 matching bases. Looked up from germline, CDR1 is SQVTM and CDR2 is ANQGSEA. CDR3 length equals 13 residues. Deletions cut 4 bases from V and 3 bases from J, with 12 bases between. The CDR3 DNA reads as TGCAGCGTTGGGGCAGGGTCCCACTATGGCTACACCTTC. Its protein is CSVGAGSHYGYTF.

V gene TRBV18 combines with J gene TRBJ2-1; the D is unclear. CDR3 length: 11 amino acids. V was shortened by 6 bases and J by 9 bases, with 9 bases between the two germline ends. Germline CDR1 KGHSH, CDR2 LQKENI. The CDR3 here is CASSPTGEQFF. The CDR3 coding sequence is TGTGCCAGCTCCCCGACGGGTGAGCAGTTCTTC.

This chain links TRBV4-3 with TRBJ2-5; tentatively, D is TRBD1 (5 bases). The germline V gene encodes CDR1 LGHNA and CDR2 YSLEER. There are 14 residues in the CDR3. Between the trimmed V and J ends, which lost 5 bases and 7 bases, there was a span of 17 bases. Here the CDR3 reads CASSEGVGVGTQYF. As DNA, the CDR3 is TGCGCCAGCAGCGAAGGGGTAGGGGTGGGGACCCAGTACTTC.

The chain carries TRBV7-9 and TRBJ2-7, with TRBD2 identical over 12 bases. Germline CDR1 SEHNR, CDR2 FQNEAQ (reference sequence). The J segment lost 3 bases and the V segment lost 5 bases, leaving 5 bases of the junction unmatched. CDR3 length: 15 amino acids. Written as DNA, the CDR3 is TGTGCCAGCAGCCCACGGACTAGCGGGAACTACGAGCAGTACTTC. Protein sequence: CASSPRTSGNYEQYF.

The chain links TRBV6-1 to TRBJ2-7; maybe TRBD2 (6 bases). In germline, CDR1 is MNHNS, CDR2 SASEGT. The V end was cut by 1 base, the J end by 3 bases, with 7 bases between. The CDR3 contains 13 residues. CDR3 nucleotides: TGTGCCAGCAGTGAAGTCGGGGGCTACGAGCAGTACTTC. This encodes CASSEVGGYEQYF.

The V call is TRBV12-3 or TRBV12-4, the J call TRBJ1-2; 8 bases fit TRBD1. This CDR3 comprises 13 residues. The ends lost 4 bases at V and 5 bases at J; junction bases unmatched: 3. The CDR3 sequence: CASSSRQGYGYTF. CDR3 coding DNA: TGTGCCAGCAGTTCCAGACAGGGGTATGGCTACACCTTC.

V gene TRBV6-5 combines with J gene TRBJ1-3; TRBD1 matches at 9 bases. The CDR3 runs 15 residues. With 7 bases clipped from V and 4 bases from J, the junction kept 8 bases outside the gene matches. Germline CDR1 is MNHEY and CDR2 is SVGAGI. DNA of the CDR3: TGTGCCAGCAATGGGGACAGGGCTTTCGGAAACACCATATATTTT. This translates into CASNGDRAFGNTIYF.